These 18 T cell receptor beta chains were all obtained from the same sample, sequenced in a study of T cell responses to AZD1222 COVID-19 vaccine. Sequencing was performed with immunoSEQ multiplex PCR; in TCRdb, only in-frame clones are kept and a portion is missing. The sample holds about 69,000 clones, over 65% seen once. Sequenced here: peripheral blood, sampled 28 days after the second AZD1222 dose. These receptors all come from an adult who received the AZD1222 COVID-19 vaccine.

This chain links TRBV4-1 with TRBJ2-6; the match to TRBD2 covers 9 bases. V shed 0 bases and J 0 bases; nucleotides not matched to a gene: 0. The CDR3 has 17 amino acids. From germline, CDR1 is MGHRA and CDR2 YSYEKL. As DNA, the CDR3 is TGCGCCAGCAGCCAAGAGCGGGGGGGCTCTGGGGCCAACGTCCTGACTTTC. As protein: CASSQERGGSGANVLTF.

The rearrangement links TRBV2 to TRBJ2-3; D is perhaps TRBD2 (5 bases). Trimming took 6 bases from V and 5 from J, leaving 21 bases between them. The germline CDR1 and CDR2 sequences are SNHLY and FYNNEI. The CDR3 runs to 16 residues. The CDR3 DNA reads as TGTGCCAGCAGCCCCCGGGGATCACAACGGAGAGATACGCAGTATTTT. It yields the protein CASSPRGSQRRDTQYF. The variable domain in full, completed from reference TRBV2 and TRBJ2-3, reads EPEVTQTPSHQVTQMGQEVILRCVPISNHLYFYWYRQILGQKVEFLVSFYNNEISEKSEIFDDQFSVERPDGSNFTLKIRSTKLEDSAMYFCASSPRGSQRRDTQYFGPGTRLTVL.

The gene calls are TRBV6-1 and TRBJ1-2; no reliable D call. Trimming stripped 0 bases from V and 5 bases from J, with 7 bases between. Looked up from germline, CDR1 is MNHNS and CDR2 is SASEGT. The CDR3 consists of 13 residues. CDR3 loop: CASSEAGRYGYTF. For the CDR3, the DNA is TGTGCCAGCAGTGAAGCGGGGAGATATGGCTACACCTTC.

This sequence joins TRBV29-1 and TRBJ2-1; D uncertain. Trimming shortened V by 6 bases and J by 1 base, and 16 bases separated the two germline ends. CDR1 and CDR2 from the germline V gene are SQVTM and ANQGSEA. The CDR3 contains 15 residues. The CDR3, as DNA: TGCAGCGTGGTGTGGGTACAAGGGTCCTACAATGAGCAGTTCTTC. Residues: CSVVWVQGSYNEQFF.

This clone showed up just a few times. This CDR3 is CASSDSGGEAFF. The CDR3 nucleotides are TGCGCCAGCAGTGATTCGGGAGGCGAAGCTTTCTTT. The V gene is TRBV10-1, the J gene TRBJ1-1; D is undetermined. The CDR3 is 12 residues long. V shed 3 bases and J shed 8 bases, with 10 bases lying between them. Germline CDR1 is WNHNN and CDR2 is SYGVQD (reference sequence).

This clone was seen only once. V is TRBV11-3 and J is TRBJ2-7; 7 positions match TRBD2. V was pared by 5 bases and J by 6 bases, with 10 bases of the junction left unmatched. Germline CDR1 and CDR2: SGHNT and YENEEA. The CDR3 is 14 residues long. CDR3: CASSPGGKGGEQYF. DNA of the CDR3: TGTGCCAGCAGCCCGGGAGGTAAGGGAGGCGAGCAGTACTTC.

For the CDR3, the DNA is TGTGCCAGCAGCTTACTCGGGGGCTCTGGAAACACCATATATTTT. Residues: CASSLLGGSGNTIYF. The rearrangement joins TRBV6-5 to TRBJ1-3; D might be TRBD1 (5 bases). Trimming removed 6 bases at V and 0 bases at J, with 12 bases between. The CDR3 has 15 residues. In germline, CDR1 is MNHEY, CDR2 SVGAGI.

This clone showed up just once. The chain has TRBV28 and TRBJ1-2, with 7 bases lining up with TRBD1. Germline V gene lookup returns CDR1 MDHEN and CDR2 SYDVKM. This CDR3 is 14 amino acids long. The V segment lost 5 bases and the J segment 2 bases; nucleotides outside the gene matches: 5. CDR3 sequence (DNA): TGTGCCAGCAGTCCACCGGGACAGAACTATGGCTACACCTTC. Protein product: CASSPPGQNYGYTF.

V gene TRBV5-1 combines with J gene TRBJ2-7; 10 nucleotides align to TRBD1. Germline loops: CDR1 SGHRS, CDR2 YFSETQ. The CDR3 runs to 15 residues. With V trimmed by 6 bases and J by 2 bases, 8 bases remained unmatched. CDR3 nucleotides: TGCGCCAGCACACCGGGACAGGGGTCTCCCTACGAGCAGTACTTC. This codes for CASTPGQGSPYEQYF.

This clone has only one observation. V gene TRBV4-2 combines with J gene TRBJ1-5; 9 bases map to TRBD1. CDR3 length: 17 amino acids. Germline V gene sequence: CDR1 LGHNA, CDR2 YNFKEQ. The V segment lost 1 base and the J segment 9 bases; nucleotides outside the gene matches: 13. The CDR3 loop reads CASSQGVPGQGEGPQHF. The DNA of the CDR3 is TGTGCCAGCAGCCAAGGCGTTCCGGGACAGGGCGAAGGGCCCCAGCATTTT.

This clone has more than one count but fewer than ten. The chain links TRBV29-1 to TRBJ2-2; D possibly corresponds to TRBD2 (5 bases). The CDR3 runs to 14 residues. CDR1 is SQVTM, CDR2 ANQGSEA, per germline. V was cut by 5 bases and J by 1 base, with 11 bases left in between. The CDR3: CSVPLRGNTGELFF. The CDR3 region has the DNA TGCAGCGTTCCTCTTCGGGGGAACACCGGGGAGCTGTTTTTT.

V and J are TRBV4-1 and TRBJ2-7; no definite D call. Germline V CDR1 and CDR2: MGHRA, YSYEKL. V was trimmed by 0 bases and J by 3 bases, leaving 12 bases between them. There are 15 residues in the CDR3. The chain's CDR3 is CASSQDRGPYYEQYF. CDR3 nucleotides: TGCGCCAGCAGCCAAGATCGAGGTCCCTACTACGAGCAGTACTTC.

This chain uses TRBV6-5 with TRBJ2-1, with 7 bases fitting TRBD2. The CDR3 is 15 residues long. CDR1 and CDR2 from the germline V gene are MNHEY and SVGAGI. The V segment lost 5 bases and the J segment 5 bases; nucleotides outside the gene matches: 9. The CDR3, as DNA: TGTGCCAGCAGTAAGACTAGCCTGGCCAACAATGAGCAGTTCTTC. The encoded protein is CASSKTSLANNEQFF.

The chain links TRBV6-6 to TRBJ1-1; 8 bases match TRBD1. Germline CDR1 is MNHNY and CDR2 is SVGAGI (reference sequence). CDR3 length: 14 amino acids. The trim removed 8 bases at V and 4 bases at J, leaving 9 bases unmatched. CDR3 sequence reads: CASRKTGEGTEAFF. The CDR3 coding sequence is TGTGCCAGCCGTAAGACAGGGGAGGGCACTGAAGCTTTCTTT.

The count of this clone is one. Mismatch with germline at one junction end may stem from a read error. This chain uses TRBV2 with TRBJ1-3; 7 bases line up with TRBD1. This CDR3 spans 14 amino acids. Germline lookup yields CDR1 SNHLY and CDR2 FYNNEI. The CDR3 protein is CASTPEGDSSLSDF. CDR3 nucleotides: TGTGCCAGCACCCCCGAAGGGGACAGCTCATTATCAGATTTT. The whole variable domain, remainder taken from reference TRBV2 and TRBJ1-3, is EPEVTQTPSHQVTQMGQEVILRCVPISNHLYFYWYRQILGQKVEFLVSFYNNEISEKSEIFDDQFSVERPDGSNFTLKIRSTKLEDSAMYFCASTPEGDSSLSDFGEGSWLTVV.

The V gene is TRBV4-1, the J gene TRBJ2-1; 14 bases match TRBD2. V shed 6 bases and J 8 bases; nucleotides not matched to a gene: 12. Germline lookup yields CDR1 MGHRA and CDR2 YSYEKL. The CDR3 totals 17 residues. The CDR3 sequence is CASSQWTSGGSRDEQFF. In DNA, the CDR3 is TGCGCCAGCAGTCAATGGACTAGCGGGGGGAGTAGGGATGAGCAGTTCTTC.

The chain combines TRBV5-1 with TRBJ2-1; TRBD2 aligns across 7 bases. This CDR3 region has 15 residues. V gave up 5 bases and J gave up 0 bases; unmatched junction bases: 5. CDR1 is SGHRS, CDR2 YFSETQ, per germline. The CDR3 region is CASREAGYSYNEQFF. The CDR3, as DNA: TGCGCCAGCAGGGAAGCGGGGTACTCCTACAATGAGCAGTTCTTC.

This chain uses TRBV10-3 with TRBJ2-7; no clear D gene. The ends were cut back, 3 bases at V and 3 bases at J, with 6 bases in the middle. The germline gives CDR1 ENHRY, CDR2 SYGVKD. The CDR3 is made up of 12 amino acids. In nucleotides, the CDR3 is TGTGCCATCAGTGACAACAGCTACGAGCAGTACTTC. Its translation is CAISDNSYEQYF.